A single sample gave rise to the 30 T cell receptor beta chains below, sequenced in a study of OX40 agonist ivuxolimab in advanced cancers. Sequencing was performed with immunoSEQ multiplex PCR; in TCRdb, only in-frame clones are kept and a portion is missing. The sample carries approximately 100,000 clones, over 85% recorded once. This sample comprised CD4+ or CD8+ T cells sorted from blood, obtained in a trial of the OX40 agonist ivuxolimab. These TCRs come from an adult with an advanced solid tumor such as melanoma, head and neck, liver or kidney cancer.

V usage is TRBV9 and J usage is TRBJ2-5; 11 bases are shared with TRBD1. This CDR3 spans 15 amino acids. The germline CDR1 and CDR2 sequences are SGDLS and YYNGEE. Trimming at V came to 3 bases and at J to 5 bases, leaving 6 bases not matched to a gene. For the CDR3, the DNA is TGTGCCAGCAGCGCCGGGACAGGGGGTTTGGAGACCCAGTACTTC. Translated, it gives CASSAGTGGLETQYF.

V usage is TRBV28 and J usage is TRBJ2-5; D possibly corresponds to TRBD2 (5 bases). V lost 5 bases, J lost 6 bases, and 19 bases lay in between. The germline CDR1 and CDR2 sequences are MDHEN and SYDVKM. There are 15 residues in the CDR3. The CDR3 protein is CASSPRVGSGKTQYF. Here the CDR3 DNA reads TGTGCCAGCAGTCCTCGGGTAGGGTCGGGAAAGACCCAGTACTTC.

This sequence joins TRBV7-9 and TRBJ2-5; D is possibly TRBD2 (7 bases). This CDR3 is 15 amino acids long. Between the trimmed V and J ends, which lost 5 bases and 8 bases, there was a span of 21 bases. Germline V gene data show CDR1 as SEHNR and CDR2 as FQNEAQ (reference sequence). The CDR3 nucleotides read TGTGCCAGCAGCCAAAACGGGGGGCCAGCAGAAACCCAGTACTTC. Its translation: CASSQNGGPAETQYF. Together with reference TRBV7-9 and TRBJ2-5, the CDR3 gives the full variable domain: DTGVSQNPRHKITKRGQNVTFRCDPISEHNRLYWYRQTLGQGPEFLTYFQNEAQLEKSRLLSDRFSAERPKGSFSTLEIQRTEQGDSAMYLCASSQNGGPAETQYFGPGTRLLVL.

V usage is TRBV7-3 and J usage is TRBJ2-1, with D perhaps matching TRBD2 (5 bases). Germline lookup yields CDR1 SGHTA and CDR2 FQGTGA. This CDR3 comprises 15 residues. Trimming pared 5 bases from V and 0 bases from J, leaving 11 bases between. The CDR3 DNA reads TGTGCCAGCAGCCTCCAAGGGAGCTCCTACAATGAGCAGTTCTTC. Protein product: CASSLQGSSYNEQFF.

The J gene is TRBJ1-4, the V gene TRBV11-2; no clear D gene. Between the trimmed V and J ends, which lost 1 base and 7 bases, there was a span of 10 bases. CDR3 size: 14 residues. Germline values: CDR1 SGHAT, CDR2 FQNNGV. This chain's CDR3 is CASSLGTDREKLFF. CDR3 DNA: TGTGCCAGCAGCTTAGGGACTGACCGTGAAAAACTGTTTTTT.

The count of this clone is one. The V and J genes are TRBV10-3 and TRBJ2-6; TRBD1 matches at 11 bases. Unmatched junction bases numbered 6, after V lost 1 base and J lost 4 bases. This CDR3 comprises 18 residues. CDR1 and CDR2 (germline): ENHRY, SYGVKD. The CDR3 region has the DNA TGTGCCATCAGTGAGTTACGGACAGGGGGCTCCGGGGCCAACGTCCTGACTTTC. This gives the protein CAISELRTGGSGANVLTF.

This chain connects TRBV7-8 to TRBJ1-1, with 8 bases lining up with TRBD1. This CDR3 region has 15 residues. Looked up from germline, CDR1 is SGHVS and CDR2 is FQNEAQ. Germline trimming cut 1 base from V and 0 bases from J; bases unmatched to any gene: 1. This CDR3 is CASSLGTGLNTEAFF. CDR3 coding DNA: TGTGCCAGCAGCTTAGGGACAGGGTTGAACACTGAAGCTTTCTTT.

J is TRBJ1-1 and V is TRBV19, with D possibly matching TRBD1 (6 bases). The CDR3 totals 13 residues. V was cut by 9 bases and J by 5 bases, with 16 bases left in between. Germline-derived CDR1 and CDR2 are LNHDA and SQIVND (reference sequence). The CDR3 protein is CASSSLQGTEAFF. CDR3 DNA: TGTGCCAGCTCCTCTTTACAGGGTACTGAAGCTTTCTTT.

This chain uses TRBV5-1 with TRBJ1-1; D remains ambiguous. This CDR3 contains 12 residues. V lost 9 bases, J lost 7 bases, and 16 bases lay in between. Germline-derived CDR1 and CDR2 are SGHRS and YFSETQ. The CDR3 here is CAIRERAVEAFF. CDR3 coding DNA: TGCGCCATCCGCGAAAGGGCGGTTGAAGCTTTCTTT.

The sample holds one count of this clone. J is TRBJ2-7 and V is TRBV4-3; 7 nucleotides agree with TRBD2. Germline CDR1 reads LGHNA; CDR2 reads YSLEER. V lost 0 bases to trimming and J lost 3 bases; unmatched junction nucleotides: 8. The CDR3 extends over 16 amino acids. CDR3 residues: CASSQDIGPSGYEQYF. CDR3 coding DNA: TGCGCCAGCAGCCAAGATATTGGGCCTAGCGGCTACGAGCAGTACTTC.

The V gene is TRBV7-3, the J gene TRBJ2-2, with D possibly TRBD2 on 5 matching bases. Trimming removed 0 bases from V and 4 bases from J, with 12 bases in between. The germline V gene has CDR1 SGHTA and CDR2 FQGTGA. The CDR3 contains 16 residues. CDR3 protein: CASSLTGPAGTGELFF. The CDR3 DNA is TGTGCCAGCAGCTTAACAGGTCCCGCGGGCACCGGGGAGCTGTTTTTT.

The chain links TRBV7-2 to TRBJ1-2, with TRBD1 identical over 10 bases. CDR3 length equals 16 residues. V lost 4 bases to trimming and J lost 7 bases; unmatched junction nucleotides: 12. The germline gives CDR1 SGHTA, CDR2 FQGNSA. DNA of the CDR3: TGTGCCAGCAGCTCTAGTGGGACAGGGGCCTCGTTTGGCTACACCTTC. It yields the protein CASSSSGTGASFGYTF.

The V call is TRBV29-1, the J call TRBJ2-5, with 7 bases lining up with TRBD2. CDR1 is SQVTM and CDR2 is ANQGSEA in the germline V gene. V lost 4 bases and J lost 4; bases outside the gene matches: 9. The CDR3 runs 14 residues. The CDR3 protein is CSVGPGGGGETQYF. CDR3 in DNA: TGCAGCGTTGGGCCGGGCGGGGGAGGAGAGACCCAGTACTTC.

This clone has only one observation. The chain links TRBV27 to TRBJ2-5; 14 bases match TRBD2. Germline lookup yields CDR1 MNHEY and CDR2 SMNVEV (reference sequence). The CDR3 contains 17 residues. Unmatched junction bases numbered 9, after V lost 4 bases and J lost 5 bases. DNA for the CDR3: TGTGCCAGCAGTTCGGGTTGGACTAGCGGGGGGTTGGAGACCCAGTACTTC. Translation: CASSSGWTSGGLETQYF.

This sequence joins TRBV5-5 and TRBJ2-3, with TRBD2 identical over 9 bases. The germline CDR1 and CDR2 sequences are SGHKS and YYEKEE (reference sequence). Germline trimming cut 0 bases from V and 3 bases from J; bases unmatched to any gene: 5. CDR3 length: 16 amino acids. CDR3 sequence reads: CASSLAKAGGTDTQYF. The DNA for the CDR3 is TGTGCCAGCAGCTTGGCCAAGGCGGGGGGGACAGATACGCAGTATTTT.

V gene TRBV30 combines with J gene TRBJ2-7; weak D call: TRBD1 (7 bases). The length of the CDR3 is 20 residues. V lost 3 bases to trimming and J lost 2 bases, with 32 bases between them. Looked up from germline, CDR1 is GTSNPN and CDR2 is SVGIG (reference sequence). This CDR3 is CAWRVRASLRGGRGAYEQYF. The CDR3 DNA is TGTGCCTGGAGGGTGAGGGCCTCTTTACGTGGGGGCAGGGGGGCCTACGAGCAGTACTTC.

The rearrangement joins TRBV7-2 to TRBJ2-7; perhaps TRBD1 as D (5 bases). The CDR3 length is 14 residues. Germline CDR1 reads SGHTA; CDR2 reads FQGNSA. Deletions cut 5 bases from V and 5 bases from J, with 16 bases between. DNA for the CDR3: TGTGCCAGCAGCCCATACTCCTCCAGGGACGAGCAGTACTTC. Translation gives CASSPYSSRDEQYF.

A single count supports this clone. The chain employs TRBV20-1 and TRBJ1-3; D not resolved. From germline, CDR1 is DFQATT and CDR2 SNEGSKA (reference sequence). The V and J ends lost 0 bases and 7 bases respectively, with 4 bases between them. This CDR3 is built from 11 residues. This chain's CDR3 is CSAREGNTIYF. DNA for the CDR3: TGCAGTGCTAGAGAGGGGAACACCATATATTTT.

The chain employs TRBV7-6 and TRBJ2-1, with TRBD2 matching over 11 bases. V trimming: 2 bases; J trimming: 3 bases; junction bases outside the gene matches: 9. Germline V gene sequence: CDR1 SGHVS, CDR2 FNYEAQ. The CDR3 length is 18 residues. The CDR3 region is CASSLLAVAGGIYNEQFF. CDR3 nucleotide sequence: TGTGCCAGCAGCTTACTGGCCGTAGCGGGGGGGATCTACAATGAGCAGTTCTTC.

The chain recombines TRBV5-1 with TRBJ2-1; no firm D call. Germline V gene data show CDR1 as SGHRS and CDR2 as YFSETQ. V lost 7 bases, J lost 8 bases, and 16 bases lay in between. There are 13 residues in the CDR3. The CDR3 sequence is CASGVETPDEQFF. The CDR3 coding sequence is TGCGCCAGCGGGGTCGAGACCCCCGATGAGCAGTTCTTC. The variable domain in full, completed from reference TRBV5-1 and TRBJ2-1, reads KAGVTQTPRYLIKTRGQQVTLSCSPISGHRSVSWYQQTPGQGLQFLFEYFSETQRNKGNFPGRFSGRQFSNSRSEMNVSTLELGDSALYLCASGVETPDEQFFGPGTRLTVL.

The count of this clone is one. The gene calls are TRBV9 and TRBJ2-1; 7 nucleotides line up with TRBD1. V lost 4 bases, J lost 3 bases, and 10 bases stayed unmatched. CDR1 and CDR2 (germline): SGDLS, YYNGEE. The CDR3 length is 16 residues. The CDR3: CASSPPDRDYYNEQFF. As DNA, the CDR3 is TGTGCCAGCAGCCCCCCCGACAGGGATTACTACAATGAGCAGTTCTTC.

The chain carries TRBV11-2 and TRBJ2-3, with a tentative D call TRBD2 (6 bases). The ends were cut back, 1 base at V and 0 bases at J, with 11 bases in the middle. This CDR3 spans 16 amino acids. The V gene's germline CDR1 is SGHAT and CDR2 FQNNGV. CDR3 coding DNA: TGTGCCAGCAGCTTAGGGGCGGGGTCTAGCACAGATACGCAGTATTTT. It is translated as CASSLGAGSSTDTQYF.

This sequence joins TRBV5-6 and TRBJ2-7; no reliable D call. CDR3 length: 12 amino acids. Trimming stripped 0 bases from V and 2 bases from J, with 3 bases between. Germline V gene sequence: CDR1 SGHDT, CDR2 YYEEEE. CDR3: CASSLEAYEQYF. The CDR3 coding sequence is TGTGCCAGCAGCTTGGAGGCCTACGAGCAGTACTTC.

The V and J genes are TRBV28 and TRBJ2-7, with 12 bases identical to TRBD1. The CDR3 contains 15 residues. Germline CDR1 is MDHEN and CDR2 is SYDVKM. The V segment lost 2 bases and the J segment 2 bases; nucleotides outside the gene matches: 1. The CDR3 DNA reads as TGTGCCAGCAGTTTAGGGACAGGGGGCACCTACGAGCAGTACTTC. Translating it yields CASSLGTGGTYEQYF. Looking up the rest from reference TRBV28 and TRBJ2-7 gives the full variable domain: DVKVTQSSRYLVKRTGEKVFLECVQDMDHENMFWYRQDPGLGLRLIYFSYDVKMKEKGDIPEGYSVSREKKERFSLILESASTNQTSMYLCASSLGTGGTYEQYFGPGTRLTVT.

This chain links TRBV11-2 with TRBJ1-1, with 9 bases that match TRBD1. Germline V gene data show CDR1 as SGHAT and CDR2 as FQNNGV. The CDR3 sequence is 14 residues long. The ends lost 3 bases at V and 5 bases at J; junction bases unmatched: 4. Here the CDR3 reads CASSFSDRGTEAFF. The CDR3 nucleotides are TGTGCCAGCAGCTTCTCCGACAGGGGGACTGAAGCTTTCTTT. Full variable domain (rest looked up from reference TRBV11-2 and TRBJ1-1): EAGVAQSPRYKIIEKRQSVAFWCNPISGHATLYWYQQILGQGPKLLIQFQNNGVVDDSQLPKDRFSAERLKGVDSTLKIQPAKLEDSAVYLCASSFSDRGTEAFFGQGTRLTVV.

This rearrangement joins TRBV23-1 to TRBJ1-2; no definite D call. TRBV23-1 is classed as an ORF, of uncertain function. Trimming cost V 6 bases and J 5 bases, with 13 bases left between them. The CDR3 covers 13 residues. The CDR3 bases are TGCGCCAGCAGGTTTTGGCAGCAGTATGGCTACACCTTC. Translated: CASRFWQQYGYTF.

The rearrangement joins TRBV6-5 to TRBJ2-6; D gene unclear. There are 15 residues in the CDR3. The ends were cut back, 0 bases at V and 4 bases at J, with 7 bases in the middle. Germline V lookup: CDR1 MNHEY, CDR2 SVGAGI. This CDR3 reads CASSYSRVGANVLTF. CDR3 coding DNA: TGTGCCAGCAGTTACTCTCGGGTGGGGGCCAACGTCCTGACTTTC.

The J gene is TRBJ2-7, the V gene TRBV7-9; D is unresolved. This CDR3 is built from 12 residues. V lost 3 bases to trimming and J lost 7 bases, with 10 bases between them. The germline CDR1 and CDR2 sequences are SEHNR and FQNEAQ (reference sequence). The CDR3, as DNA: TGTGCCAGCAGCTTTGAGGTGGGAGAGCAGTACTTC. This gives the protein CASSFEVGEQYF.

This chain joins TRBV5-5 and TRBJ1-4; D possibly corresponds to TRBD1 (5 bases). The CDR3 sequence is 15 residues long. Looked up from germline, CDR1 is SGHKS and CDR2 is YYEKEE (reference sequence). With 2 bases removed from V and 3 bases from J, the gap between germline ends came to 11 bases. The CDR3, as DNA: TGTGCCAGCAGCTTTAACCAGGGTGCTAATGAAAAACTGTTTTTT. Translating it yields CASSFNQGANEKLFF.

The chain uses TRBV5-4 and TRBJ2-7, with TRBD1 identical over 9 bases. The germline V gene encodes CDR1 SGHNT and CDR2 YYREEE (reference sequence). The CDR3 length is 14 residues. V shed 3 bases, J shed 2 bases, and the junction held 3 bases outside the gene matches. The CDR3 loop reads CASSWGQGPYEQYF. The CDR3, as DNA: TGTGCCAGCAGCTGGGGACAGGGCCCCTACGAGCAGTACTTC.